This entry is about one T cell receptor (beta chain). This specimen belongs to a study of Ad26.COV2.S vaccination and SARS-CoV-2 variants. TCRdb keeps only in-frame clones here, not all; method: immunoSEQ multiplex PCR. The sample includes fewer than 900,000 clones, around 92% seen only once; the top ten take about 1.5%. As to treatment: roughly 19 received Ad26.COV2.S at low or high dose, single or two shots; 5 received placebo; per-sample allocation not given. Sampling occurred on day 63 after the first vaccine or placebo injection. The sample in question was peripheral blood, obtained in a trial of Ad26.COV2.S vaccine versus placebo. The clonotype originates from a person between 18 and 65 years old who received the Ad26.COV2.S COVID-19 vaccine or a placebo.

The CDR3 spells CASSWTAGGVGEQFF. The CDR3 coding sequence is TGTGCCAGCAGCTGGACGGCGGGAGGGGTGGGTGAGCAGTTCTTC. The J gene is TRBJ2-1, the V gene TRBV7-9, with TRBD2 matching 9 bases. Germline V gene lookup returns CDR1 SEHNR and CDR2 FQNEAQ (reference sequence). CDR3 length: 15 amino acids. The J segment lost 9 bases and the V segment lost 4 bases, leaving 10 bases of the junction unmatched. The full variable domain, in which reference TRBV7-9 and TRBJ2-1 provide the parts outside the CDR3, is DTGVSQNPRHKITKRGQNVTFRCDPISEHNRLYWYRQTLGQGPEFLTYFQNEAQLEKSRLLSDRFSAERPKGSFSTLEIQRTEQGDSAMYLCASSWTAGGVGEQFFGPGTRLTVL.